What follows is one T cell receptor (beta chain) and its context. CDR1 and CDR2 (germline): KGHSH, LQKENI. CDR3 length equals 16 residues. The ends were cut back, 1 base at V and 9 bases at J, with 19 bases in the middle. These data come from a study of blood T cell repertoires in COVID-19. Source study methods: Counts of nucleated cells, estimated from reference gene primer amplification, were obtained. Generated by immunoSEQ multiplex PCR, the TCRdb table keeps only in-frame clones and is missing some. V, J and clone size were drawn from that table, and D and trimming were deduced from the DNA. The sample carries about 130,000 clones, 80% to 85% recorded once.

The chain couples TRBV18 to TRBJ2-1, with D tentatively TRBD2 (6 bases). The clonotype originates from a woman younger than 45 who had recovered from COVID-19. The sequenced sample was peripheral blood. Here the CDR3 reads CASSPRDLAVGGEQFF. The CDR3 region has the DNA TGTGCCAGCTCACCACGCGATTTGGCGGTGGGGGGTGAGCAGTTCTTC.